This TCR beta chain is drawn from a study of Tregs in tolerant kidney transplant recipients. Regarding the study as a whole: Some patients' samples used different primers over time, so nucleotide sequences weren't comparable. Biological reproducibility was not directly addressed in this study.

The CDR3 totals 14 residues. Per the germline V gene, CDR1 is LNHDA and CDR2 is SQIVND (reference sequence). V was trimmed by 7 bases and J by 8 bases, leaving 17 bases between them. Points on this clone: The antigen is not known.

TCRdb's table, derived via immunoSEQ multiplex PCR, lists solely in-frame clones and lacks some. Counted here are 50,000 to 75,000 clones, about 98% occurring once; the ten biggest clones make up nearly 0.35%. Sequenced here: Tregs from blood, sampled before the transplant. The rearrangement links TRBV19 to TRBJ1-4; D gene unclear. The clonotype was recovered from a human donor who received a combined kidney and bone marrow transplant. CDR3 amino acids: CASKLGSAGEKLFF. The CDR3 DNA sequence: TGTGCCAGTAAGCTCGGAAGCGCTGGGGAAAAACTGTTTTTT.